One T cell receptor beta chain is described in this entry. These data are taken from a study of blood T cell repertoires in COVID-19. About the study: Acute and convalescent COVID-19 samples came from the United States, Italy and Spain. PBMCs, B-cell-depleted T cells, or T cells were the source of the cDNA or gDNA that made up the material.

Original processing methods: Cell counts per sample came from amplifying reference gene primers. Sequencing used immunoSEQ multiplex PCR; TCRdb keeps in-frame clones, though not all of them. That table supplies the V and J calls and clone size; D and trimming were determined from the DNA. The sample consists of some 270,000 clones, approximately 91% of them appearing once. The CDR3 has 15 residues. In germline, CDR1 is SGHAT, CDR2 FQNNGV. V shed 4 bases and J 1 base; nucleotides not matched to a gene: 7. The rearrangement joins TRBV11-2 to TRBJ2-7, with TRBD1 matching over 7 bases. Sample: peripheral blood. The TCR comes from a man aged 50 or older with acute or convalescent COVID-19. CDR3 in amino acids: CASSSNRGKSYEQYF. The DNA for the CDR3 is TGTGCCAGCAGCTCGAACAGGGGAAAATCCTACGAGCAGTACTTC.